This T cell receptor (beta chain) was profiled in a study of shared clonotypes between healthy human individuals. To note about this clone: Distinct nucleotide sequences in the sample also encode this CDR3.

The CDR3 runs to 15 residues. Per germline, CDR1 SGHRS and CDR2 YFSETQ. Losses at the gene ends were 0 bases for V and 8 bases for J; bases not matched to a gene: 3. The donors were all Caucasian adults (living in Nashville, Tennessee). TCRdb's copy holds only in-frame clones and misses some; the assay was immunoSEQ multiplex PCR. The sample records about 490,000 clones, approximately 80% being singletons. The V gene is TRBV5-1, the J gene TRBJ2-1; 12 positions match TRBD2. The clonotype originates from a woman aged 40-49 years in good health. Some clones in this sample may be carry-over from other donors' samples. Sequencing was carried out using PBMCs. CDR3 sequence reads: CASSLGLAGGDEQFF. CDR3 DNA: TGCGCCAGCAGCTTGGGGCTAGCGGGAGGGGATGAGCAGTTCTTC.